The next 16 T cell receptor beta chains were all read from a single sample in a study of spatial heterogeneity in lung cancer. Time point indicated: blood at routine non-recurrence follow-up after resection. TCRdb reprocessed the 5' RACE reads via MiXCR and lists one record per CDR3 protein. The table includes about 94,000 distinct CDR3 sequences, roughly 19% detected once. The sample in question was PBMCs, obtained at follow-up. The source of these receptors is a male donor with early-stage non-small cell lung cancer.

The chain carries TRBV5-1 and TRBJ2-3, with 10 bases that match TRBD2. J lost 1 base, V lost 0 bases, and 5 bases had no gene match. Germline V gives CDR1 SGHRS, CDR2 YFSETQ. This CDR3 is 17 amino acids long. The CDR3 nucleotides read TGCGCCAGCAGCTTGGCCCCGCTAGCGGGGGGCACAGATACGCAGTATTTT. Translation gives CASSLAPLAGGTDTQYF.

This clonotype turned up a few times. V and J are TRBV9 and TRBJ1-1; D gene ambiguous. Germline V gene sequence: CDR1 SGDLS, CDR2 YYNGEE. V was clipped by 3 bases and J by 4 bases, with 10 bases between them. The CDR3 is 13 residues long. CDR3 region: CASSARQATEAFF. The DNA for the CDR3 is TGTGCCAGCAGCGCGCGCCAAGCCACTGAAGCTTTCTTT.

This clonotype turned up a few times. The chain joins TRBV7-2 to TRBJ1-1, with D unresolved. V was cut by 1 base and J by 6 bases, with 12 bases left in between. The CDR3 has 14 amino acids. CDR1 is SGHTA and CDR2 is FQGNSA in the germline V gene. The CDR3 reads CASSLESAGAEAFF. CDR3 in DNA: TGTGCCAGCAGCTTAGAATCAGCAGGTGCTGAAGCTTTCTTT.

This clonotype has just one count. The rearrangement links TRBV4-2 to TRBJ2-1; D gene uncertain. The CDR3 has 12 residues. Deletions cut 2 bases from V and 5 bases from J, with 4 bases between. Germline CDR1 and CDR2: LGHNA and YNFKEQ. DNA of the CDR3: TGTGCCAGCAGCCAACGGAACAATGAGCAGTTCTTC. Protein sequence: CASSQRNNEQFF.

CDR3 amino acids: CASSIRGWTYEQYF. In DNA form, the CDR3 reads TGTGCCAGTAGTATCCGGGGGTGGACCTACGAGCAGTACTTC. The V gene is TRBV19, the J gene TRBJ2-7, with D possibly matching TRBD2 (6 bases). Germline V gene sequence: CDR1 LNHDA, CDR2 SQIVND (reference sequence). Trimming took off 3 bases at V and 2 bases at J, with 11 bases between the two ends. CDR3 size: 14 residues.

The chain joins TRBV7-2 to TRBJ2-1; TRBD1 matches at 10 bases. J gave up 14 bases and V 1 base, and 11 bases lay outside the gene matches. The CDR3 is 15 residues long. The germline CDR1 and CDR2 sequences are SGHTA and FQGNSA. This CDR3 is CASSLDRMTGTGEFF. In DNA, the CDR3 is TGTGCCAGCAGCTTAGATCGTATGACCGGGACAGGGGAGTTCTTC.

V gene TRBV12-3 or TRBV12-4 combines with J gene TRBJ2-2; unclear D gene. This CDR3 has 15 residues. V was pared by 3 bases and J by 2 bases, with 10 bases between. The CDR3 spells CASSFNTQNTGELFF. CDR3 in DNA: TGTGCCAGCAGTTTCAATACACAAAACACCGGGGAGCTGTTTTTT.

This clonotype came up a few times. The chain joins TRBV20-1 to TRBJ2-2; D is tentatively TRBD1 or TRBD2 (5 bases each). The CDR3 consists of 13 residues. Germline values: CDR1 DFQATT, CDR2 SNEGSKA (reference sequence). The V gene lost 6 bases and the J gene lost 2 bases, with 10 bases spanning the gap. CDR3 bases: TGCAGTGCCCTGGGACCTAACACCGGGGAGCTGTTTTTT. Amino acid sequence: CSALGPNTGELFF.

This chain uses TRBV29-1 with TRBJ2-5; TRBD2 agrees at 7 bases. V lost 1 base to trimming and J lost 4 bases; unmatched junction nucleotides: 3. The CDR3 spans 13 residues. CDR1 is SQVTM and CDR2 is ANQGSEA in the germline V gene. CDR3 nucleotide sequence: TGCAGCGTTGAAGGTCCGGGGGGAGAGACCCAGTACTTC. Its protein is CSVEGPGGETQYF.

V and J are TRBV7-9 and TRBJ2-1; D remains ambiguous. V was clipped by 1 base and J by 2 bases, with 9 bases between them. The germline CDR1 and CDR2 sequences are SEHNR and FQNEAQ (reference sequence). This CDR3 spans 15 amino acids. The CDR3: CASSLVLGTYNEQFF. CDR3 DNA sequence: TGTGCCAGCAGCTTAGTGCTGGGGACCTACAATGAGCAGTTCTTC.

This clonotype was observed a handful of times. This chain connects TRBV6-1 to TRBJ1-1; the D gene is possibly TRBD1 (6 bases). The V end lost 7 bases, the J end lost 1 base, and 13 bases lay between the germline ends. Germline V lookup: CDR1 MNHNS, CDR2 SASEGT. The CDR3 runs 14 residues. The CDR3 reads CASNPQGPNTEAFF. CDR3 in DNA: TGTGCCAGCAACCCGCAGGGGCCGAACACTGAAGCTTTCTTT.

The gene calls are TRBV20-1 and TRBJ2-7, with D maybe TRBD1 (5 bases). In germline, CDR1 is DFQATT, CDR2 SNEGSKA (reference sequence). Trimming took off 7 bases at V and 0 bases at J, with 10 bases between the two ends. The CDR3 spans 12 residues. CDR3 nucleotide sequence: TGCAGTGGTTCTGACAGCTCCTACGAGCAGTACTTC. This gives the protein CSGSDSSYEQYF.

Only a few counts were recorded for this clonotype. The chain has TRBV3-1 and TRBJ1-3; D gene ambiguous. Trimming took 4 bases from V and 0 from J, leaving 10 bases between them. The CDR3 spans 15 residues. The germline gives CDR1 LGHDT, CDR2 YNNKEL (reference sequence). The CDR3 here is CASSLGRHSGNTIYF. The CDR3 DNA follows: TGTGCCAGCAGCCTAGGACGGCACTCTGGAAACACCATATATTTT.

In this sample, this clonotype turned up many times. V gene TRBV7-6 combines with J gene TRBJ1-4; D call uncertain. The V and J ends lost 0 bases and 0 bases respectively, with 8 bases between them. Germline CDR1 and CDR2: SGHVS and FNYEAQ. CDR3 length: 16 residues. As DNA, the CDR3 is TGTGCCAGCAGCTTAGCCTCCCGTGCAACTAATGAAAAACTGTTTTTT. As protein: CASSLASRATNEKLFF. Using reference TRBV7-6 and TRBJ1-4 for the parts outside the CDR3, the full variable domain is GAGVSQSPRYKVTKRGQDVALRCDPISGHVSLYWYRQALGQGPEFLTYFNYEAQQDKSGLPNDRFSAERPEGSISTLTIQRTEQRDSAMYRCASSLASRATNEKLFFGSGTQLSVL.

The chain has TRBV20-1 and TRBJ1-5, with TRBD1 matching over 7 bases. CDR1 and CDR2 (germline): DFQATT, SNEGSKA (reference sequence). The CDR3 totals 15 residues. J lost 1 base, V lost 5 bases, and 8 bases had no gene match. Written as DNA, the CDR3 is TGCAGTGCTGGGAGGCGGGACAGAAGCAATCAGCCCCAGCATTTT. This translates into CSAGRRDRSNQPQHF.

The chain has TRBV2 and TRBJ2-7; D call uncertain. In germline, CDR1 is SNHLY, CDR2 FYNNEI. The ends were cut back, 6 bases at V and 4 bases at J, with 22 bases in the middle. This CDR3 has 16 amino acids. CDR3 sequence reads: CASSALITDKYYEQYF. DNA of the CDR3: TGTGCCAGCAGCGCGCTGATAACGGATAAATATTACGAGCAGTACTTC.